The sequence of this T cell receptor beta chain was determined in a study of human T cells and chemical hapten exposure. Study-level background: Sensitization used 2% DPC on about 2 cm by about 2 cm upper inner arm skin. Patients' scalps got diphenylcyclopropenone weekly throughout the approximately 26-week study. Study results and limitations: There was a positive correlation between PT1 expanded TCR counts and patch test score.

Time point indicated: patch test 1, 2 weeks after DPC sensitization. Treatment specified: therapeutic diphenylcyclopropenone sensitization with weekly scalp DPC. Donors were 18 to 70-year-old alopecia patients suitable for DPC. With 5 bases removed from V and 0 bases from J, the gap between germline ends came to 15 bases. CDR3 length: 16 amino acids. TCRdb reprocessed the RACE reads with MiXCR, giving one entry per CDR3 protein. This sample carries around 120,000 distinct CDR3 sequences, 12% to 15% of them seen once, and the ten largest clones take approximately 0.89%. This clonotype has at least ten counts. Its antigen is still unknown.

V usage is TRBV12-3 or TRBV12-4 and J usage is TRBJ2-3; no clear D. This clonotype was obtained from a young man with alopecia areata. Some clones in this sample may be carry-over from other donors' samples. The sequenced sample was whole blood, obtained in connection with sensitization to the hapten diphenylcyclopropenone (DPC). The CDR3 here is CASSPPTGLSTDTQYF. In DNA, the CDR3 is TGTGCCAGCAGTCCCCCGACCGGGCTTAGCACAGATACGCAGTATTTT.